This T cell receptor (beta chain) emerged from a study of cytomegalovirus exposure and HLA in healthy donors. This clone is a singleton in its sample. Antigen specificity is unknown. Study-wide findings and caveats: In vitro work confirmed that three CMV-associated chains recognize CMV antigens. A later analysis appeared to link common viral pathogens to several of the most significant clusters. Cytomegalovirus-associated status was assigned to fewer than 200 TCR beta chains. TCR sequences were mostly rare, though some public TCRs occurred in many donors.

V dropped 6 bases and J dropped 2; count of bases not matched to a gene: 12. This CDR3 is built from 16 residues. Germline V gene lookup returns CDR1 MDHEN and CDR2 SYDVKM. A multiplex PCR was run with 60 Vbeta primers and 13 Jbeta primers. Clones were sequenced by immunoSEQ multiplex PCR, and TCRdb holds only the in-frame ones, with some missing. This sample has about 130,000 clones; approximately 82% occur once, and the top ten carry 1.3% to 1.5%. This receptor was obtained from a female donor in good health and CMV-seronegative. This sequence joins TRBV28 and TRBJ2-5; 7 bases map to TRBD1. Sequencing was carried out using PBMCs. This CDR3 is CASRRRGLWKQETQYF. DNA for the CDR3: TGTGCCAGCAGAAGAAGGGGGCTGTGGAAGCAAGAGACCCAGTACTTC.